Detailed here is one TCR beta chain. The CDR3 consists of 14 residues. V was cut by 5 bases and J by 6 bases, with 14 bases left in between. Germline V gives CDR1 SNHLY, CDR2 FYNNEI. Here immunoSEQ multiplex PCR was the method, and the copy in TCRdb shows in-frame clones only, minus some. This sample has over a million clones; around three quarters occur once, and the top ten carry 0.6% to 0.7%. These data are taken from a study of shared clonotypes between healthy human individuals. The receptor's source is a man in his late teens or twenties in good health. Some clones in this sample may be carry-over from other donors' samples. Input material: memory CD4+ T cells from PBMCs. Regarding subset: CD45RA-negative fraction. The V gene is TRBV2, the J gene TRBJ1-5; the D is unclear. The CDR3 spells CASSFEGMSQPQHF. CDR3 sequence (DNA): TGTGCCAGCAGTTTCGAGGGAATGAGTCAGCCCCAGCATTTT.